The sequence of this T cell receptor (beta chain) was determined in a study of blood T cell repertoires in COVID-19. Study summary: Sources were T cells, B-cell-depleted T cells, or PBMCs; the material itself was cDNA or gDNA.

Here immunoSEQ multiplex PCR was the method, and the copy in TCRdb shows in-frame clones only, minus some. Among about 380,000 clones, 85% were seen once, and the ten largest hold roughly 3.6%. This clonotype originated in a woman between 18 and 29 years old with acute or convalescent COVID-19. Input material: peripheral blood.

CDR3 residues: CASGSERAGVGGYTF. The CDR3 DNA reads TGTGCCAGCGGGTCCGAGAGGGCCGGGGTAGGTGGCTACACCTTC. The chain couples TRBV28 to TRBJ1-2; no definite D call. The V and J ends lost 8 bases and 7 bases respectively, with 23 bases between them. CDR1 and CDR2 from the germline V gene are MDHEN and SYDVKM. There are 15 residues in the CDR3.